Each of the 19 T cell receptor beta chains below was sequenced from the same sample in a study of blood T cells in healthy people across ages. The second PCR ran about 7 to 12 cycles with a sample-barcoded 5' primer and J-beta primers. TCRdb itself ran the 5' RACE reads through MiXCR, one entry per CDR3 protein. This table has over 1,500,000 distinct CDR3 sequences, 35% to 50% appearing once. The sample was blood. The origin of the receptors is a human donor in good health.

This chain joins TRBV27 and TRBJ2-5; TRBD1 might be the D (5 bases). Germline CDR1 is MNHEY and CDR2 is SMNVEV (reference sequence). Trimming shortened V by 5 bases and J by 4 bases, and 20 bases separated the two germline ends. CDR3 length: 16 residues. The chain's CDR3 is CASSPRIPSRAETQYF. As DNA, the CDR3 is TGTGCCAGCAGTCCACGCATCCCCTCCAGGGCAGAGACCCAGTACTTC.

The rearrangement joins TRBV4-3 to TRBJ2-6; maybe TRBD1 (6 bases). Per germline, CDR1 LGHNA and CDR2 YSLEER. V was pared by 2 bases and J by 0 bases, with 8 bases between. The CDR3 length is 16 residues. DNA for the CDR3: TGCGCCAGCAGCCAACTACAGGGCTCTGGGGCCAACGTCCTGACTTTC. It specifies CASSQLQGSGANVLTF.

The rearrangement links TRBV5-6 to TRBJ2-5; no definite D call. Trimming took 1 base from V and 4 from J, leaving 8 bases between them. The CDR3 length is 13 residues. Germline values: CDR1 SGHDT, CDR2 YYEEEE. CDR3 DNA sequence: TGTGCCAGCAGCTTGCAAGTTCCAGAGACCCAGTACTTC. This codes for CASSLQVPETQYF.

Here the CDR3 reads CASSFRRTESTQYF. The CDR3 nucleotides are TGTGCCAGCAGTTTCCGCCGGACAGAGAGTACGCAGTATTTT. V is TRBV28 and J is TRBJ2-3; a possible D gene is TRBD1 (6 bases). V was shortened by 3 bases and J by 8 bases, with 15 bases between the two germline ends. The CDR3 covers 14 residues. CDR1 is MDHEN and CDR2 is SYDVKM in the germline V gene.

This chain uses TRBV2 with TRBJ2-1; possible D gene TRBD2, 6 bases. The germline V gene encodes CDR1 SNHLY and CDR2 FYNNEI. V lost 9 bases and J lost 5, with 17 bases in between. This CDR3 is 14 amino acids long. CDR3 amino acids: CASSRDWQNNEQFF. In DNA form, the CDR3 reads TGTGCCAGTTCTCGGGACTGGCAAAACAATGAGCAGTTCTTC.

This chain links TRBV12-5 with TRBJ2-7; 7 nucleotides agree with TRBD2. This CDR3 has 16 amino acids. Trimming removed 3 bases from V and 5 bases from J; junction bases left unmatched: 13. Looked up from germline, CDR1 is LGHNT and CDR2 is FRNRAP. The DNA of the CDR3 is TGTGCTAGTGGTTTCCCCTTTGGGGGGGTAGTTAACGAGCAGTACTTC. Protein product: CASGFPFGGVVNEQYF.

The CDR3 loop reads CASSEVWSLRAEKLFF. Here the CDR3 DNA reads TGTGCCAGCAGTGAAGTTTGGTCTTTAAGGGCGGAAAAACTGTTTTTT. The J gene is TRBJ1-4, the V gene TRBV6-1; D is undetermined. CDR3 length equals 16 residues. V was clipped by 1 base and J by 8 bases, with 17 bases between them. Germline CDR1 is MNHNS and CDR2 is SASEGT.

The chain recombines TRBV18 with TRBJ2-3; 9 bases fit TRBD2. Germline CDR1 is KGHSH and CDR2 is LQKENI. J lost 3 bases, V lost 7 bases, and 8 bases had no gene match. The CDR3 length is 15 residues. In DNA, the CDR3 is TGTGCCAGCTTACGCTCGGGACTAGCTACAGATACGCAGTATTTT. As protein: CASLRSGLATDTQYF. The full variable domain, completed using reference TRBV18 and TRBJ2-3, is NAGVMQNPRHLVRRRGQEARLRCSPMKGHSHVYWYRQLPEEGLKFMVYLQKENIIDESGMPKERFSAEFPKEGPSILRIQQVVRGDSAAYFCASLRSGLATDTQYFGPGTRLTVL.

The J gene is TRBJ2-5, the V gene TRBV7-2; possibly TRBD1 for D (6 bases). This CDR3 is built from 16 residues. V lost 5 bases to trimming and J lost 1 base, with 17 bases between them. In germline, CDR1 is SGHTA, CDR2 FQGNSA. The DNA of the CDR3 is TGTGCCAGCAGCCTACAAAACAGGGTACCCCAAGAGACCCAGTACTTC. It specifies CASSLQNRVPQETQYF. The full variable domain, rest sourced from reference TRBV7-2 and TRBJ2-5, is GAGVSQSPSNKVTEKGKDVELRCDPISGHTALYWYRQSLGQGLEFLIYFQGNSAPDKSGLPSDRFSAERTGGSVSTLTIQRTQQEDSAVYLCASSLQNRVPQETQYFGPGTRLLVL.

V usage is TRBV12-3 or TRBV12-4 and J usage is TRBJ1-2; TRBD1 agrees at 8 bases. The V gene end was trimmed by 8 bases and the J gene end by 4 bases; junction bases not matched to a gene: 12. The CDR3 has 15 amino acids. The CDR3 DNA reads as TGTGCCAGCTTACCTCGGACAGGGACTGCCTATGGCTACACCTTC. It encodes CASLPRTGTAYGYTF.

The chain combines TRBV5-1 with TRBJ2-1; D gene unclear. Germline V gene sequence: CDR1 SGHRS, CDR2 YFSETQ. This CDR3 region has 13 residues. Trimming stripped 4 bases from V and 5 bases from J, with 10 bases between. CDR3 sequence: CASSVPGNNEQFF. The DNA for the CDR3 is TGCGCCAGCAGCGTCCCTGGGAACAATGAGCAGTTCTTC.

V usage is TRBV27 and J usage is TRBJ2-7; D unclear. Germline CDR1 reads MNHEY; CDR2 reads SMNVEV (reference sequence). V lost 8 bases to trimming and J lost 4 bases, with 15 bases between them. The CDR3 is 13 residues long. CDR3 in DNA: TGTGCCAGCGCACCAGACCCAAATTACGAGCAGTACTTC. Its protein is CASAPDPNYEQYF.

This clonotype was counted a few times. The chain recombines TRBV5-1 with TRBJ2-4; D is ambiguous. The ends were cut back, 4 bases at V and 0 bases at J, with 17 bases in the middle. Germline V gives CDR1 SGHRS, CDR2 YFSETQ. The CDR3 is made up of 17 amino acids. The CDR3 loop reads CASSAEPRRVAKNIQYF. As DNA, the CDR3 is TGCGCCAGCAGCGCAGAACCGCGAAGGGTAGCCAAAAACATTCAGTACTTC.

This clonotype was found a few times. The chain joins TRBV29-1 to TRBJ2-1, with D tentatively TRBD1 (6 bases). The CDR3 consists of 12 residues. Trimming stripped 0 bases from V and 10 bases from J, with 10 bases between. Germline loops: CDR1 SQVTM, CDR2 ANQGSEA. CDR3: CSVEEDSREQFF. CDR3 DNA sequence: TGCAGCGTTGAAGAGGACAGCCGAGAGCAGTTCTTC.

This clonotype was counted between two and nine times. The chain has TRBV6-2 or TRBV6-3 and TRBJ1-5; D gene uncertain. Germline values: CDR1 MNHEY, CDR2 SVGEGT. The CDR3 is made up of 14 amino acids. V gave up 2 bases and J gave up 6 bases, with 11 bases separating them. CDR3 sequence (DNA): TGTGCCAGCAGTTACCTCGGTGTGGGTCAGCCCCAGCATTTT. This sequence encodes CASSYLGVGQPQHF.

This clonotype was counted a few times. This chain links TRBV7-9 with TRBJ1-2; 9 nucleotides align to TRBD1. CDR1 and CDR2 (germline): SEHNR, FQNEAQ (reference sequence). This CDR3 spans 13 amino acids. V lost 8 bases, J lost 3 bases, and 4 bases stayed unmatched. CDR3 in amino acids: CASGTGTHYGYTF. Written as DNA, the CDR3 is TGTGCCAGCGGGACAGGGACGCACTATGGCTACACCTTC.

Comment on this clonotype: The junction shows a germline mismatch at one end, possibly a read error. The chain uses TRBV29-1 and TRBJ2-1; D is unresolved. The germline V gene encodes CDR1 SQVTM and CDR2 ANQGSEA. There are 15 residues in the CDR3. CDR3 amino acids: CSVEGVWSSCNEQFF. CDR3 sequence (DNA): TGCAGCGTAGAAGGAGTTTGGAGCTCCTGCAATGAGCAGTTCTTC.

This clonotype turned up a few times. The chain carries TRBV29-1 and TRBJ1-1; no clear D. Germline CDR1 and CDR2: SQVTM and ANQGSEA. Trimming left V 7 bases short and J 1 base short, with 16 bases between. The CDR3 totals 14 residues. CDR3 DNA sequence: TGCAGCGGCAGAAAAATTTACCAGAACACTGAAGCTTTCTTT. It is translated as CSGRKIYQNTEAFF.

The V call is TRBV27, the J call TRBJ2-7; 12 bases align to TRBD1. Losses at the gene ends were 0 bases for V and 5 bases for J; bases not matched to a gene: 14. The germline CDR1 and CDR2 sequences are MNHEY and SMNVEV (reference sequence). This CDR3 spans 19 amino acids. The CDR3 region has the DNA TGTGCCAGCAGTTTATCGCCCCCGTACCGGGACAGGGGGCACAACGAGCAGTACTTC. Amino acids: CASSLSPPYRDRGHNEQYF.